This TCR beta chain was identified in a study of shared clonotypes between healthy human individuals. Sequenced by immunoSEQ multiplex PCR; TCRdb stores in-frame clones only, minus some. The sample lists around 990,000 clones; about 80% were seen once. This clone came up a few times. The germline V gene has CDR1 SQVTM and CDR2 ANQGSEA. The length of the CDR3 is 14 residues. The V gene end was trimmed by 5 bases and the J gene end by 3 bases; junction bases not matched to a gene: 4. Sequenced: memory CD4+ T cells from PBMCs. Regarding subset: CD45RA-negative fraction. The TCR originated in a man aged 18 to 30 in good health. Some clones in this sample may be carry-over from other donors' samples. The chain has TRBV29-1 and TRBJ2-3; TRBD1 matches 11 bases. CDR3 sequence: CSVTGDRGTDTQYF. The CDR3 region has the DNA TGCAGCGTTACGGGGGACAGGGGGACAGATACGCAGTATTTT.